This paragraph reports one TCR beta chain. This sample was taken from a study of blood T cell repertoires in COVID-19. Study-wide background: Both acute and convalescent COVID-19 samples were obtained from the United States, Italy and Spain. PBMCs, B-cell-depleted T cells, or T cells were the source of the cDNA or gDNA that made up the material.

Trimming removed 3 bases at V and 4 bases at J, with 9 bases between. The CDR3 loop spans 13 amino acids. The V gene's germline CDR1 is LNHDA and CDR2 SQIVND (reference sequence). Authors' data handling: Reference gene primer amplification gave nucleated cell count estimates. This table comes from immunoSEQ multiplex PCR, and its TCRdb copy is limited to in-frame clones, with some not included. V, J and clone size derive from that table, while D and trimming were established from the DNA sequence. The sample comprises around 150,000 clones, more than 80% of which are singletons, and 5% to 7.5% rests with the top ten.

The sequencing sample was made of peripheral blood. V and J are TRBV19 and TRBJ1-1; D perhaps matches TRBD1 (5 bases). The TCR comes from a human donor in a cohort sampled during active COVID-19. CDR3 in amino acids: CASSMGEGTEAFF. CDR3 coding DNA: TGTGCCAGTAGTATGGGGGAGGGCACTGAAGCTTTCTTT. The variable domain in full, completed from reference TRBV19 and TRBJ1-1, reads DGGITQSPKYLFRKEGQNVTLSCEQNLNHDAMYWYRQDPGQGLRLIYYSQIVNDFQKGDIAEGYSVSREKKESFPLTVTSAQKNPTAFYLCASSMGEGTEAFFGQGTRLTVV.